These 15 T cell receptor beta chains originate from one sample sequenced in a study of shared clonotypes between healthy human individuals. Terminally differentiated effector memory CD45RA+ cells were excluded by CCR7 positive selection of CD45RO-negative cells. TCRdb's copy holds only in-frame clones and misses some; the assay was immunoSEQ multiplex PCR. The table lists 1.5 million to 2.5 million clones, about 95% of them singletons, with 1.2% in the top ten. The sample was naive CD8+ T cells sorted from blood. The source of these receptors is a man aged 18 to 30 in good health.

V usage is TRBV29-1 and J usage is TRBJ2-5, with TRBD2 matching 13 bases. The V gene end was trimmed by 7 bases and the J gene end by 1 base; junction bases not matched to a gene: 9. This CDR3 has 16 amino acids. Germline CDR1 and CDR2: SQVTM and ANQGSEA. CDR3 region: CSAGLAGAGSQETQYF. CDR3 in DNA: TGCAGCGCTGGACTAGCGGGAGCGGGGAGCCAAGAGACCCAGTACTTC.

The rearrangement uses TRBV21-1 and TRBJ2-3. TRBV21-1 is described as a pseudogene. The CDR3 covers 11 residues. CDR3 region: CASSNGDTQYF. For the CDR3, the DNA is TGTGCCAGCAGCAATGGGGATACGCAGTATTTT.

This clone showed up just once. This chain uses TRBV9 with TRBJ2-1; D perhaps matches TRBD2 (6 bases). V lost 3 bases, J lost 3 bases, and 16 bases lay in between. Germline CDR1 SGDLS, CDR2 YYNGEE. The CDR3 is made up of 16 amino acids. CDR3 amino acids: CASSGVAEPYYNEQFF. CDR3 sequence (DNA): TGTGCCAGCAGCGGGGTAGCGGAGCCCTACTACAATGAGCAGTTCTTC. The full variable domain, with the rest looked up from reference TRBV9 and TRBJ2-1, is DSGVTQTPKHLITATGQRVTLRCSPRSGDLSVYWYQQSLDQGLQFLIQYYNGEERAKGNILERFSAQQFPDLHSELNLSSLELGDSALYFCASSGVAEPYYNEQFFGPGTRLTVL.

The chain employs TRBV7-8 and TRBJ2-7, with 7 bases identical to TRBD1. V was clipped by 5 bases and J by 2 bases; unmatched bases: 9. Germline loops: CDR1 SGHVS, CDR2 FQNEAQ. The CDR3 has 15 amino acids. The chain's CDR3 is CASSEPGTETYEQYF. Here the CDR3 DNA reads TGTGCCAGCAGCGAGCCCGGGACAGAGACCTACGAGCAGTACTTC.

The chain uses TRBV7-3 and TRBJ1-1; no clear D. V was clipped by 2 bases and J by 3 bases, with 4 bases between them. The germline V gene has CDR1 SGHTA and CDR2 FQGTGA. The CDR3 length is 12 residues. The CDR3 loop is CASSLYDTEAFF. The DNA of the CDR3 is TGTGCCAGCAGCTTATATGACACTGAAGCTTTCTTT.

The DNA for the CDR3 is TGTGCCAGCATGGGGACAGGGAGTTCACCCCTCCACTTT. This gives the protein CASMGTGSSPLHF. V is TRBV7-9 and J is TRBJ1-6; the match to TRBD1 covers 9 bases. The CDR3 length is 13 residues. Germline V gene sequence: CDR1 SEHNR, CDR2 FQNEAQ (reference sequence). After removal of 7 bases from V and 9 bases from J, the junction contained 4 bases not matched to a gene.

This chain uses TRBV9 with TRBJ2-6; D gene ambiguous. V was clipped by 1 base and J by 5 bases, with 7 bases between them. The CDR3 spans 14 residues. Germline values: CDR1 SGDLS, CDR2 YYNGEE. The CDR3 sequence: CASSVLERANVLTF. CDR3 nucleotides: TGTGCCAGCAGCGTACTCGAACGGGCCAACGTCCTGACTTTC.

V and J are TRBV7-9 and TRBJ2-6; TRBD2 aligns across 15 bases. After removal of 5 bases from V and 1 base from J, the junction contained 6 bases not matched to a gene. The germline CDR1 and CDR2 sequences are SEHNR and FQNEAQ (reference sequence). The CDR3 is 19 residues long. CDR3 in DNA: TGTGCCAGCAGCATTCCCGGGACTAGCGGGAGGTCTGGGGCCAACGTCCTGACTTTC. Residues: CASSIPGTSGRSGANVLTF.

The CDR3 is CASSARGVDSPLHF. The DNA of the CDR3 is TGTGCCAGCAGCGCCCGGGGGGTGGATTCACCCCTCCACTTT. The chain combines TRBV11-2 with TRBJ1-6, with D possibly TRBD1 on 5 matching bases. The V end was cut by 5 bases, the J end by 8 bases, with 13 bases between. The CDR3 is 14 amino acids. Germline assignment: CDR1 SGHAT and CDR2 FQNNGV.

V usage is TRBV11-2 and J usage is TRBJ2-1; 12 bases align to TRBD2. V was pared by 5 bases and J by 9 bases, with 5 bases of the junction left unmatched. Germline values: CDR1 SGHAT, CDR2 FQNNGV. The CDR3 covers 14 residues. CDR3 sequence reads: CASSPLAGGPEQFF. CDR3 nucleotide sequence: TGTGCCAGCAGCCCCCTAGCGGGGGGGCCTGAGCAGTTCTTC.

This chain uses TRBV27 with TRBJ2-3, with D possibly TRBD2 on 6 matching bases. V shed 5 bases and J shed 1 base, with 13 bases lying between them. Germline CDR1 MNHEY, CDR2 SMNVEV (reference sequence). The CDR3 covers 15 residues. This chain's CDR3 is CASSGAGLRTDTQYF. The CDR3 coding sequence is TGTGCCAGCAGTGGGGCGGGACTCCGCACAGATACGCAGTATTTT.

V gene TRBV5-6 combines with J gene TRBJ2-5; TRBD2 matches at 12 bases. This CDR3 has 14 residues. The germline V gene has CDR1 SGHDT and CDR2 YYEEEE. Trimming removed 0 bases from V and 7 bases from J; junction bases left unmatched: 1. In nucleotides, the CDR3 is TGTGCCAGCAGCTTGGGACTAGCGGGAGCGACCCAGTACTTC. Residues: CASSLGLAGATQYF. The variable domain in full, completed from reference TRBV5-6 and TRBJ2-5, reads DAGVTQSPTHLIKTRGQQVTLRCSPKSGHDTVSWYQQALGQGPQFIFQYYEEEERQRGNFPDRFSGHQFPNYSSELNVNALLLGDSALYLCASSLGLAGATQYFGPGTRLLVL.

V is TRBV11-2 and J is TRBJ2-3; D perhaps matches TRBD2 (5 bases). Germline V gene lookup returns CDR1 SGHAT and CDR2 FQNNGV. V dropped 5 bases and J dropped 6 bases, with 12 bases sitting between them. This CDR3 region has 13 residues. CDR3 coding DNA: TGTGCCAGCAGCCGGGAAACCACGGATACGCAGTATTTT. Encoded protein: CASSRETTDTQYF.

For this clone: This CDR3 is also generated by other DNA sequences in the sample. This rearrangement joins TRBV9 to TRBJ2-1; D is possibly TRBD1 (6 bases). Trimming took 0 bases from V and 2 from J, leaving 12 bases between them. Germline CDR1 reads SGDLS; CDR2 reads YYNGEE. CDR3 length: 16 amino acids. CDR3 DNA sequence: TGTGCCAGCAGCGTAGGGGGGCAGGGACCCTACAATGAGCAGTTCTTC. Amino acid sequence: CASSVGGQGPYNEQFF.

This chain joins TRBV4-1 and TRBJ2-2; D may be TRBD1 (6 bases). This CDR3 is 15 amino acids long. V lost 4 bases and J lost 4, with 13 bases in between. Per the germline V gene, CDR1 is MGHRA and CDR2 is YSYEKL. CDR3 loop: CASSLTGSGTGELFF. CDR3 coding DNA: TGCGCCAGCAGCCTTACAGGGTCGGGCACCGGGGAGCTGTTTTTT.